The 5 T cell receptor beta chains in this list originate from one sample, sequenced in a study of T cells in localized non-small cell lung cancer. Generated by immunoSEQ multiplex PCR, the TCRdb table keeps only in-frame clones and is missing some. The table records about 54,000 clones, around four fifths of them present only once. This material consisted of peripheral blood, taken before any cancer treatment. These receptors were collected from an older female donor with stage II squamous cell lung carcinoma.

J is TRBJ1-2 and V is TRBV7-9; D remains unclear. The V and J ends lost 4 bases and 4 bases respectively, with 16 bases between them. CDR1 and CDR2 (germline): SEHNR, FQNEAQ (reference sequence). The CDR3 is 15 residues long. The CDR3 coding sequence is TGTGCCAGCAGCTCCTCCGCCAAGGGTAGCTATGGCTACACCTTC. Its translation is CASSSSAKGSYGYTF.

This chain connects TRBV9 to TRBJ2-1; TRBD2 agrees at 7 bases. J was trimmed by 0 bases and V by 0 bases; bases with no gene match: 0. Germline assignment: CDR1 SGDLS and CDR2 YYNGEE. CDR3 length equals 15 residues. Here the CDR3 reads CASSVAGGSYNEQFF. The CDR3 DNA follows: TGTGCCAGCAGCGTAGCGGGGGGCTCCTACAATGAGCAGTTCTTC.

This clone occurred once. This chain joins TRBV6-1 and TRBJ1-2, with 8 bases matching TRBD1. CDR1 MNHNS and CDR2 SASEGT come from the germline V gene. The V and J ends lost 0 bases and 6 bases, in that order; junction bases with no gene match: 3. The CDR3 totals 14 residues. CDR3 residues: CASSEAQGANGYTF. For the CDR3, the DNA is TGTGCCAGCAGTGAAGCCCAGGGGGCCAATGGCTACACCTTC.

The V and J genes are TRBV7-8 and TRBJ1-1, with D possibly matching TRBD1 (5 bases). The CDR3 has 16 residues. Germline CDR1 reads SGHVS; CDR2 reads FQNEAQ. The ends were cut back, 4 bases at V and 1 base at J, with 16 bases in the middle. Here the CDR3 DNA reads TGTGCCAGCAGCTCACTACCGGGACGGGAGAACACTGAAGCTTTCTTT. It translates to CASSSLPGRENTEAFF.

The J gene is TRBJ2-1, the V gene TRBV5-1, with D perhaps TRBD1 (6 bases). V lost 2 bases, J lost 8 bases, and 20 bases lay in between. The CDR3 spans 16 residues. Germline loops: CDR1 SGHRS, CDR2 YFSETQ. The CDR3 DNA reads as TGCGCCAGCAGCTTCTCCCAGGGGCACAGGGTTTATGAGCAGTTCTTC. The encoded protein is CASSFSQGHRVYEQFF.